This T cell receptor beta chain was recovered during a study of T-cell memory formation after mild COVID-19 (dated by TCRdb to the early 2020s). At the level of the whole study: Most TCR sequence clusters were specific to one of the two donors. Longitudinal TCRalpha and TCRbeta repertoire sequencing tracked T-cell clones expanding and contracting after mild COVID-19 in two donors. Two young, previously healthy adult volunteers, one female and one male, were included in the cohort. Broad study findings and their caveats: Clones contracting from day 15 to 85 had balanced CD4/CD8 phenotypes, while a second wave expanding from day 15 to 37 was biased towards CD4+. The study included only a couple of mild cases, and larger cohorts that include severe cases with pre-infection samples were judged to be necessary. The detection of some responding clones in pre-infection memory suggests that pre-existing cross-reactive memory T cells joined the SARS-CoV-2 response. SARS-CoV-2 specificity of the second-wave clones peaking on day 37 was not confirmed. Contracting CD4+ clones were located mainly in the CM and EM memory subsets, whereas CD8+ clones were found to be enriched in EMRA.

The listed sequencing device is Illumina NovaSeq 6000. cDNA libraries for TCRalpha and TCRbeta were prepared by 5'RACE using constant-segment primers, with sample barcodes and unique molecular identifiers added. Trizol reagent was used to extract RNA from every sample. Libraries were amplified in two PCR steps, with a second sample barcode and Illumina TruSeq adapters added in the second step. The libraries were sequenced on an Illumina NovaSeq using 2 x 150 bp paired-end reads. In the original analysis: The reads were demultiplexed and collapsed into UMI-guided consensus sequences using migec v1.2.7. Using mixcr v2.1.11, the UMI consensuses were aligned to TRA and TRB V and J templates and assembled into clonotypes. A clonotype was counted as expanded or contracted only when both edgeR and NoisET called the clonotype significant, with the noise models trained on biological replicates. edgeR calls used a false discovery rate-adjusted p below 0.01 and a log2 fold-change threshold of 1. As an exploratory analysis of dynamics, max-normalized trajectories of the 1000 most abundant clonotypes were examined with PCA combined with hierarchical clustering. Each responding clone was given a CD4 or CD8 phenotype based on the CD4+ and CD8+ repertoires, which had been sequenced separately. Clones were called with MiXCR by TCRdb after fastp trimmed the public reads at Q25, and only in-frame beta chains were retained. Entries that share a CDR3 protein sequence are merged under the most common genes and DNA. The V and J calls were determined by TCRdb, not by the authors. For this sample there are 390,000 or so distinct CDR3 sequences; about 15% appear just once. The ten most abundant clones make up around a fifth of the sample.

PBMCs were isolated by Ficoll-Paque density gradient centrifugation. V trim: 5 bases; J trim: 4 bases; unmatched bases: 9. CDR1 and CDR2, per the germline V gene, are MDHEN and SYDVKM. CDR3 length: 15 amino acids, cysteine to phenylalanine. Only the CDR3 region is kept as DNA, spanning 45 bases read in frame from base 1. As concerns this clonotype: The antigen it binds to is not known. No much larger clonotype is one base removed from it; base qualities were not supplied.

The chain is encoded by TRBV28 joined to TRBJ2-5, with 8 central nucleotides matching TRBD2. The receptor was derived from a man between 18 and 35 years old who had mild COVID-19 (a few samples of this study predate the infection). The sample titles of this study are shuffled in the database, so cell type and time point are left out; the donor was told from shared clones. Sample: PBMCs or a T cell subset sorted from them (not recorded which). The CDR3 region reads CASSAPGRDGETQYF. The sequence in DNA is TGTGCCAGCAGTGCCCCCGGGAGGGACGGAGAGACCCAGTACTTC. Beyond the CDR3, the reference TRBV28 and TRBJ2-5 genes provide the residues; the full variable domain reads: DVKVTQSSRYLVKRTGEKVFLECVQDMDHENMFWYRQDPGLGLRLIYFSYDVKMKEKGDIPEGYSVSREKKERFSLILESASTNQTSMYLCASSAPGRDGETQYFGPGTRLLVL.